This T cell receptor beta chain was obtained from a study of shared clonotypes between healthy human individuals. Study outcomes and limitations: It was the non-shared clonotypes that had lower generation probabilities than clonotypes shared by all four donors. Roughly 5% of naive CD4 clonotypes were shared across a handful of donors.

Points on this clone: Its specificity is not known.

The CDR3 spans 15 residues. Per the germline V gene, CDR1 is SEHNR and CDR2 is FQNEAQ (reference sequence). The repertoire was sequenced with immunoSEQ multiplex PCR; TCRdb's copy has only in-frame clones and lacks some. The sample records about 650,000 clones, just under 97% being singletons. CD8 cells regarded as naive lacked CD45RO, were positively chosen for CCR7, and omitted terminally differentiated effector memory CD45RA+ cells. All donors qualified as healthy HIV-negative adults and had experienced no recent acute infections or vaccinations. The clonotype originates from a woman aged 25 to 45 in good health. Source material: naive CD8+ T cells sorted from blood. V is TRBV7-9 and J is TRBJ2-5; a weak D match, TRBD1 (6 bases). Gene TRBJ2-7 matches the end of the DNA better, so the J call may be wrong. The CDR3 here is CASSLVPGQSYEQYF. The DNA of the CDR3 is TGTGCCAGCAGCTTAGTACCCGGACAGTCCTACGAGCAGTACTTC.